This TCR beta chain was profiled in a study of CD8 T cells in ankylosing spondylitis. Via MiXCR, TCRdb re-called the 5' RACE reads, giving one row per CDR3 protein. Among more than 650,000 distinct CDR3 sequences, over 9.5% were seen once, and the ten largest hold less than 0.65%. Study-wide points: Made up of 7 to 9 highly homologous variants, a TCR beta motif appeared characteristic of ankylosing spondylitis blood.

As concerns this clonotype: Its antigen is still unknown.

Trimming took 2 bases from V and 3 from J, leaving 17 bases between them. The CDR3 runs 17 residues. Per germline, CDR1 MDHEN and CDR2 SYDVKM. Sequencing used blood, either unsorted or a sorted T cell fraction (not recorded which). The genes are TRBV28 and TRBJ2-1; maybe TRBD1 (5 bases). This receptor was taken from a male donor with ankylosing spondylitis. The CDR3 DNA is TGTGCCAGCAGTTTACCCACCTTGGGGCCCAACTACAATGAGCAGTTCTTC. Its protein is CASSLPTLGPNYNEQFF.